These T cell receptor beta chains were read from a single sample in a study of Ad26.COV2.S vaccination and SARS-CoV-2 variants. Only in-frame clones appear in the TCRdb table, and some are missing; sequencing was by immunoSEQ multiplex PCR. The repertoire holds fewer than 400,000 clones, with around 83% as singletons. Sequencing used peripheral blood, obtained in a trial of Ad26.COV2.S vaccine versus placebo. The receptor set was obtained from a person aged 18-60 years who received the Ad26.COV2.S COVID-19 vaccine or a placebo. CDR3s include the opening cysteine and the closing phenylalanine or tryptophan. Fields, in order: D gene, V gene, clone size, J gene, CDR3 protein, CDR3 DNA. D genes are given only for firm matches. Size is omitted from some rows. Given values are once, few, many or a class for expanded clones.

d_gene: -
v_gene: TRBV2
abundance: -
j_gene: TRBJ1-1
CDR3aa: CASRRTEPNTEAFF
CDR3nt: TGTGCCAGCAGGCGGACTGAACCCAACACTGAAGCTTTCTTT

d_gene: -
v_gene: TRBV6-5
abundance: -
j_gene: TRBJ1-2
CDR3aa: CASSSSPTAAYGYTF
CDR3nt: TGTGCCAGCAGTTCGAGTCCGACTGCTGCCTATGGCTACACCTTC

d_gene: TRBD2
v_gene: TRBV9
abundance: -
j_gene: TRBJ2-7
CDR3aa: CASSAHGGAGDEQYF
CDR3nt: TGTGCCAGCAGCGCCCACGGGGGGGCCGGGGACGAGCAGTACTTC

d_gene: TRBD1
v_gene: TRBV4-3
abundance: -
j_gene: TRBJ2-3
CDR3aa: CASSQDNAGGYTDTQYF
CDR3nt: TGCGCCAGCAGCCAAGATAATGCAGGGGGCTACACAGATACGCAGTATTTT

d_gene: -
v_gene: TRBV9
abundance: -
j_gene: TRBJ2-3
CDR3aa: CASSSKVGFSTDTQYF
CDR3nt: TGTGCCAGCAGCTCAAAGGTTGGTTTTTCCACAGATACGCAGTATTTT

d_gene: -
v_gene: TRBV7-9
abundance: -
j_gene: TRBJ1-3
CDR3aa: CASSLLGVPSGNTIYF
CDR3nt: TGTGCCAGCAGCTTATTAGGAGTTCCCTCTGGAAACACCATATATTTT

d_gene: -
v_gene: TRBV20-1
abundance: -
j_gene: TRBJ1-4
CDR3aa: CSASRRRGGTNEKLFF
CDR3nt: TGCAGTGCTAGTAGAAGGAGGGGGGGGACTAATGAAAAACTGTTTTTT

d_gene: -
v_gene: TRBV2
abundance: -
j_gene: TRBJ1-1
CDR3aa: CASSEQGRLNTEAFF
CDR3nt: TGTGCCAGCAGTGAACAGGGGAGGTTGAACACTGAAGCTTTCTTT

d_gene: TRBD2
v_gene: TRBV9
abundance: once
j_gene: TRBJ2-1
CDR3aa: CASSVLAGGNEQFF
CDR3nt: TGTGCCAGCAGCGTACTAGCGGGGGGGAATGAGCAGTTCTTC

d_gene: -
v_gene: TRBV11-2
abundance: -
j_gene: TRBJ2-2
CDR3aa: CAVQPPGAPNTGELFF
CDR3nt: TGTGCCGTCCAGCCCCCCGGGGCACCCAACACCGGGGAGCTGTTTTTT

d_gene: -
v_gene: TRBV18
abundance: -
j_gene: TRBJ1-1
CDR3aa: CASSRPPFTEAFF
CDR3nt: TGTGCCAGCTCACGACCCCCTTTCACTGAAGCTTTCTTT

d_gene: TRBD1
v_gene: TRBV5-1
abundance: -
j_gene: TRBJ2-4
CDR3aa: CASSYGQAGAKNIQYF
CDR3nt: TGCGCCAGCAGCTATGGACAGGCGGGAGCCAAAAACATTCAGTACTTC

d_gene: -
v_gene: TRBV6-5
abundance: few
j_gene: TRBJ1-2
CDR3aa: CASRTPRVNYGYTF
CDR3nt: TGTGCCAGCAGAACCCCCAGGGTTAACTATGGCTACACCTTC

d_gene: TRBD2
v_gene: TRBV5-6
abundance: -
j_gene: TRBJ2-3
CDR3aa: CAGGAGTTDTQYF
CDR3nt: TGTGCCGGGGGAGCGGGGACCACAGATACGCAGTATTTT

d_gene: -
v_gene: TRBV18
abundance: -
j_gene: TRBJ2-4
CDR3aa: CASSPNVRAPLAKNIQYF
CDR3nt: TGTGCCAGCTCACCCAACGTCAGGGCGCCACTAGCCAAAAACATTCAGTACTTC

d_gene: -
v_gene: TRBV9
abundance: -
j_gene: TRBJ2-1
CDR3aa: CASSPDSNNEQFF
CDR3nt: TGTGCCAGCAGCCCGGACAGTAACAATGAGCAGTTCTTC

d_gene: -
v_gene: TRBV5-1
abundance: -
j_gene: TRBJ1-1
CDR3aa: CASSLASGTNTEAFF
CDR3nt: TGCGCCAGCAGCTTGGCAAGCGGGACGAACACTGAAGCTTTCTTT

d_gene: TRBD2
v_gene: TRBV4-2
abundance: -
j_gene: TRBJ2-7
CDR3aa: CASSQIGGGHDEQYF
CDR3nt: TGTGCCAGCAGCCAGATTGGCGGGGGTCATGACGAGCAGTACTTC

d_gene: -
v_gene: TRBV7-6
abundance: -
j_gene: TRBJ1-3
CDR3aa: CASSVGPKISGNTIYF
CDR3nt: TGTGCCAGCAGCGTCGGGCCGAAGATCTCTGGAAACACCATATATTTT

d_gene: -
v_gene: TRBV3-1/TRBV3-2
abundance: -
j_gene: TRBJ1-6
CDR3aa: CASSQPGRSNSPLHF
CDR3nt: TGTGCCAGCAGCCAACCGGGACGGTCCAATTCACCCCTCCACTTT

d_gene: TRBD2
v_gene: TRBV7-2
abundance: -
j_gene: TRBJ2-3
CDR3aa: CASSRTSGTDTQYF
CDR3nt: TGTGCCAGCAGCCGGACTAGCGGGACAGATACGCAGTATTTT

d_gene: -
v_gene: TRBV6-1
abundance: -
j_gene: TRBJ1-2
CDR3aa: CASREASGGADGYTF
CDR3nt: TGTGCCAGCAGGGAAGCCTCCGGGGGCGCCGATGGCTACACCTTC

d_gene: -
v_gene: TRBV5-8
abundance: -
j_gene: TRBJ1-4
CDR3aa: CASSVGFANEKLFF
CDR3nt: TGTGCCAGCAGCGTGGGCTTCGCTAATGAAAAACTGTTTTTT

d_gene: -
v_gene: TRBV19
abundance: -
j_gene: TRBJ1-1
CDR3aa: CASNKAGTMNTEAFF
CDR3nt: TGTGCCAGTAACAAAGCCGGGACCATGAACACTGAAGCTTTCTTT

d_gene: -
v_gene: TRBV11-2
abundance: -
j_gene: TRBJ1-3
CDR3aa: CASSLSRPGSGNTIYF
CDR3nt: TGTGCCAGCAGCTTATCGCGCCCTGGCTCCGGAAACACCATATATTTT

d_gene: TRBD1
v_gene: TRBV4-1
abundance: -
j_gene: TRBJ1-6
CDR3aa: CASSQDRNRGDNSPLHF
CDR3nt: TGCGCCAGCAGCCAAGATCGAAACAGGGGGGATAATTCACCCCTCCACTTT

d_gene: -
v_gene: TRBV2
abundance: -
j_gene: TRBJ1-2
CDR3aa: CASSRQYGYTF
CDR3nt: TGTGCCAGCAGTCGACAGTATGGCTACACCTTC

d_gene: TRBD1
v_gene: TRBV4-3
abundance: once
j_gene: TRBJ1-2
CDR3aa: CASSQDARDSLNGYTF
CDR3nt: TGCGCCAGCAGCCAAGACGCTCGGGACAGCCTTAACGGCTACACCTTC

d_gene: TRBD1
v_gene: TRBV13
abundance: -
j_gene: TRBJ2-5
CDR3aa: CASSSGTGGKTQYF
CDR3nt: TGTGCCAGCAGCTCAGGGACAGGGGGAAAGACCCAGTACTTC

d_gene: TRBD1
v_gene: TRBV7-9
abundance: few
j_gene: TRBJ1-1
CDR3aa: CASSPRQGMNTEAFF
CDR3nt: TGTGCCAGCAGCCCCCGACAGGGAATGAACACTGAAGCTTTCTTT

d_gene: -
v_gene: TRBV30
abundance: -
j_gene: TRBJ2-3
CDR3aa: CAWSVRRVADTQYF
CDR3nt: TGTGCCTGGAGTGTACGGAGAGTTGCAGATACGCAGTATTTT

d_gene: -
v_gene: TRBV6-5
abundance: few
j_gene: TRBJ2-7
CDR3aa: CASSSTRDGPYEQYF
CDR3nt: TGTGCCAGCAGTTCGACCCGGGACGGACCTTACGAGCAGTACTTC

d_gene: -
v_gene: TRBV12-3/TRBV12-4
abundance: -
j_gene: TRBJ1-6
CDR3aa: CASSFGSDSPLHF
CDR3nt: TGTGCCAGCAGTTTTGGCTCGGATTCACCCCTCCACTTT

d_gene: TRBD2
v_gene: TRBV9
abundance: -
j_gene: TRBJ2-7
CDR3aa: CASNAGESSYEQYF
CDR3nt: TGTGCCAGCAACGCGGGGGAGAGCTCCTACGAGCAGTACTTC

d_gene: -
v_gene: TRBV10-3
abundance: -
j_gene: TRBJ2-7
CDR3aa: CAISAPTGDYEQYF
CDR3nt: TGTGCCATCAGCGCCCCGACAGGAGATTACGAGCAGTACTTC

d_gene: -
v_gene: TRBV7-2
abundance: -
j_gene: TRBJ1-3
CDR3aa: CASSSGMGNTIYF
CDR3nt: TGTGCCAGCAGCTCCGGGATGGGAAACACCATATATTTT

d_gene: -
v_gene: TRBV5-4
abundance: -
j_gene: TRBJ1-2
CDR3aa: CASSSGQYYGYTF
CDR3nt: TGTGCCAGCAGCTCTGGACAGTACTATGGCTACACCTTC

d_gene: TRBD1
v_gene: TRBV6-5
abundance: -
j_gene: TRBJ2-7
CDR3aa: CASSNRGLSYEQYF
CDR3nt: TGTGCCAGCAGTAACAGGGGTCTTTCCTACGAGCAGTACTTC

d_gene: -
v_gene: TRBV15
abundance: -
j_gene: TRBJ2-5
CDR3aa: CATSRVLSGETQYF
CDR3nt: TGTGCCACCAGCAGAGTTTTGAGCGGAGAGACCCAGTACTTC

d_gene: TRBD1
v_gene: TRBV5-1
abundance: -
j_gene: TRBJ1-3
CDR3aa: CASANGQVGNTIYF
CDR3nt: TGCGCCAGCGCTAATGGACAGGTCGGAAACACCATATATTTT

d_gene: -
v_gene: TRBV19
abundance: -
j_gene: TRBJ1-2
CDR3aa: CASSWAEPTHYGYTF
CDR3nt: TGTGCCAGCTCGTGGGCGGAGCCTACTCACTATGGCTACACCTTC

d_gene: -
v_gene: TRBV29-1
abundance: -
j_gene: TRBJ2-3
CDR3aa: CSAMPRGREGDTQYF
CDR3nt: TGCAGCGCTATGCCCCGGGGGCGAGAGGGAGATACGCAGTATTTT

d_gene: TRBD1
v_gene: TRBV11-2
abundance: -
j_gene: TRBJ1-3
CDR3aa: CASSPTMTGGFAGNTIYF
CDR3nt: TGTGCCAGCAGCCCCACTATGACAGGGGGCTTTGCTGGAAACACCATATATTTT

d_gene: TRBD1
v_gene: TRBV7-9
abundance: once
j_gene: TRBJ2-1
CDR3aa: CASSLGSRTGRRNEQFF
CDR3nt: TGTGCCAGCAGCTTAGGATCCCGGACAGGGAGGAGGAATGAGCAGTTCTTC

d_gene: TRBD1
v_gene: TRBV7-2
abundance: -
j_gene: TRBJ2-7
CDR3aa: CASSLRQGAYEQYF
CDR3nt: TGTGCCAGCAGCTTACGACAGGGCGCCTACGAGCAGTACTTC

d_gene: TRBD1
v_gene: TRBV5-4
abundance: -
j_gene: TRBJ1-2
CDR3aa: CASSLVSGGGNYGYTF
CDR3nt: TGTGCCAGCAGCTTGGTGTCAGGGGGCGGGAACTATGGCTACACCTTC

d_gene: TRBD1
v_gene: TRBV3-1/TRBV3-2
abundance: -
j_gene: TRBJ2-7
CDR3aa: CASSQAARPGGRKQDYEQYF
CDR3nt: TGCGCCAGCAGCCAAGCCGCACGACCAGGGGGCAGGAAGCAGGACTACGAGCAGTACTTC

d_gene: TRBD1
v_gene: TRBV18
abundance: -
j_gene: TRBJ1-5
CDR3aa: CASSPRTGSNQPQHF
CDR3nt: TGTGCCAGCTCACCCAGGACAGGCAGCAATCAGCCCCAGCATTTT

d_gene: -
v_gene: TRBV21-1
abundance: -
j_gene: TRBJ1-6
CDR3aa: CASSKLDKLSNSPLHF
CDR3nt: TGTGCCAGCAGCAAATTGGACAAATTGAGTAATTCACCCCTCCACTTT

d_gene: TRBD2
v_gene: TRBV6-2/TRBV6-3
abundance: few
j_gene: TRBJ2-5
CDR3aa: CASSYSTSGGETQYF
CDR3nt: TGTGCCAGCAGTTACTCGACTAGCGGGGGAGAGACCCAGTACTTC

d_gene: TRBD1
v_gene: TRBV5-1
abundance: -
j_gene: TRBJ1-1
CDR3aa: CASSTQGADTEAFF
CDR3nt: TGCGCCAGCAGCACACAGGGGGCGGACACTGAAGCTTTCTTT

d_gene: TRBD1
v_gene: TRBV19
abundance: -
j_gene: TRBJ1-5
CDR3aa: CASSLLGQGDQPQHF
CDR3nt: TGTGCCAGTAGCCTCTTGGGACAGGGTGACCAGCCCCAGCATTTT

d_gene: -
v_gene: TRBV7-6
abundance: -
j_gene: TRBJ2-3
CDR3aa: CASSLAAKRGHTDTQYF
CDR3nt: TGTGCCAGCAGCTTAGCCGCCAAGCGGGGACACACAGATACGCAGTATTTT

d_gene: -
v_gene: TRBV23-1
abundance: -
j_gene: TRBJ2-1
CDR3aa: CASSQSDNEQFF
CDR3nt: TGCGCCAGCAGTCAATCAGACAATGAGCAGTTCTTC

d_gene: -
v_gene: TRBV4-1
abundance: -
j_gene: TRBJ1-1
CDR3aa: CASSQVAGLDTEAFF
CDR3nt: TGCGCCAGCAGCCAAGTGGCGGGGTTGGACACTGAAGCTTTCTTT

d_gene: -
v_gene: TRBV3-1/TRBV3-2
abundance: -
j_gene: TRBJ1-2
CDR3aa: CASSQTRYGYTF
CDR3nt: TGTGCCAGCAGCCAGACCCGCTATGGCTACACCTTC

d_gene: -
v_gene: TRBV18
abundance: once
j_gene: TRBJ2-1
CDR3aa: CASSLVGSSYNEQFF
CDR3nt: TGTGCCAGCTCACTGGTCGGGAGCTCCTACAATGAGCAGTTCTTC